This T cell receptor (beta chain) was identified during a study of T-cell memory formation after mild COVID-19. Study as a whole: TCR clusters were mostly donor specific.

Study-wide points: Clones shrinking from day 15 to 85 showed even CD4/CD8 mixes; later expanders tilted CD4+. Researchers report contracting CD4+ clones mostly in CM and EM, with CD8+ clones in EMRA.

In this sample, this clonotype turned up many times. Its matching antigen is unknown. Trimming took off 5 bases at V and 5 bases at J, with 6 bases between the two ends. Germline CDR1 reads SGHTA; CDR2 reads FQGNSA. This CDR3 has 11 amino acids. TCRdb reanalysed the 5' RACE reads using MiXCR and keeps one entry per CDR3 protein. The data show more than 9,500 distinct CDR3 sequences, about 14% seen once. The receptor was derived from a man younger than 35 who had mild COVID-19 (a few samples of this study predate the infection). Cell type and time point are not known. The V call is TRBV7-2, the J call TRBJ2-5; maybe TRBD2 (6 bases). Sequenced: PBMCs or a T cell subset sorted from them (not recorded which). CDR3 DNA sequence: TGTGCCAGCAGCGGGGGGGAGACCCAGTACTTC. Amino acids: CASSGGETQYF.